This paragraph covers one T cell receptor beta chain sequence. Its cognate antigen is unknown. The sample originates from a study of cytomegalovirus exposure and HLA in healthy donors. The CDR3 loop spans 13 amino acids. The germline V and J ends were trimmed by 8 bases and 8 bases, with 15 bases remaining between them. Looked up from germline, CDR1 is SGHAT and CDR2 is FQNNGV. General observations from the study: Reports credit the classifier with highly specific, highly sensitive diagnosis of cytomegalovirus status. Subsequent analysis showed first-cohort TCR clusters tending to co-occur in over a hundred validation repertoires. As confirmed in vitro, a few CMV-associated chains were specific for CMV antigens. Altogether, 150 to 200 TCR beta chains were recorded as cytomegalovirus-associated.

TCRdb keeps only in-frame clones here, not all; method: immunoSEQ multiplex PCR. The sample carries over 250,000 clones, around 86% recorded once. Sequencing was performed on PBMCs. The TCR sequence derives from a woman aged 18-29 years in good health and CMV-seronegative. The rearrangement joins TRBV11-2 to TRBJ1-4; perhaps TRBD1 as D (5 bases). The CDR3, as DNA: TGTGCCAGCCGCCGCGGGGGAGGGGAAAAACTGTTTTTT. Translated, it gives CASRRGGGEKLFF.